These 14 T cell receptor beta chains came from one sample sequenced in a study of cytomegalovirus exposure and HLA in healthy donors. Primers: 60 Vbeta forward and 13 Jbeta reverse. Sequenced by immunoSEQ multiplex PCR; TCRdb stores in-frame clones only, minus some. This table holds about 130,000 clones, around 70% found once. Sequenced sample: PBMCs. Every receptor here comes from a middle-aged man in good health and CMV-seropositive.

V usage is TRBV28 and J usage is TRBJ2-3, with 8 nucleotides matching TRBD2. Per the germline V gene, CDR1 is MDHEN and CDR2 is SYDVKM. The trim removed 7 bases at V and 4 bases at J, leaving 4 bases unmatched. The CDR3 length is 13 residues. In nucleotides, the CDR3 is TGTGCCAGCACCTTCGGGGGGGCAGATACGCAGTATTTT. Translation: CASTFGGADTQYF. Filled out from reference TRBV28 and TRBJ2-3, the complete variable domain reads DVKVTQSSRYLVKRTGEKVFLECVQDMDHENMFWYRQDPGLGLRLIYFSYDVKMKEKGDIPEGYSVSREKKERFSLILESASTNQTSMYLCASTFGGADTQYFGPGTRLTVL.

This chain links TRBV10-1 with TRBJ2-4; D is possibly TRBD1 (5 bases). Germline V gives CDR1 WNHNN, CDR2 SYGVQD (reference sequence). Trimming left V 0 bases short and J 9 bases short, with 12 bases between. The CDR3 consists of 14 residues. CDR3 in amino acids: CASSESTQGGIQYF. CDR3 DNA: TGCGCCAGCAGTGAGTCGACTCAGGGTGGCATTCAGTACTTC.

V is TRBV7-2 and J is TRBJ1-2, with D hard to call. V shed 5 bases and J shed 3 bases, with 13 bases lying between them. The CDR3 runs to 14 residues. CDR1 and CDR2 (germline): SGHTA, FQGNSA. The CDR3 protein is CASSPFVEYYGYTF. Here the CDR3 DNA reads TGTGCCAGCAGCCCCTTCGTGGAGTACTATGGCTACACCTTC.

The J gene is TRBJ2-1, the V gene TRBV27; D gene uncertain. V lost 3 bases and J 4 bases, leaving 7 bases between the germline ends. The CDR3 consists of 13 residues. The germline CDR1 and CDR2 sequences are MNHEY and SMNVEV (reference sequence). The CDR3 DNA sequence: TGTGCCAGCAGTTTGACAATTTACAATGAGCAGTTCTTC. Amino acid sequence: CASSLTIYNEQFF.

The chain has TRBV5-1 and TRBJ1-3; the match to TRBD1 covers 10 bases. The germline gives CDR1 SGHRS, CDR2 YFSETQ. The CDR3 extends over 16 amino acids. V gave up 0 bases and J gave up 7 bases; unmatched junction bases: 7. The CDR3 sequence is CASSLGTGGGSNTIYF. CDR3 nucleotides: TGCGCCAGCAGCTTGGGGACAGGGGGGGGTTCGAACACCATATATTTT.

The chain carries TRBV5-4 and TRBJ2-1; the match to TRBD2 covers 8 bases. This CDR3 has 14 amino acids. With 4 bases clipped from V and 2 bases from J, the junction kept 2 bases outside the gene matches. Germline CDR1 SGHNT, CDR2 YYREEE (reference sequence). The CDR3 coding sequence is TGTGCCAGCAGCGCTAGCGGGCCCTACAATGAGCAGTTCTTC. This gives the protein CASSASGPYNEQFF.

The V and J genes are TRBV6-1 and TRBJ1-5; 7 positions match TRBD1. The CDR3 extends over 17 amino acids. CDR1 and CDR2 (germline): MNHNS, SASEGT. Trimming at V came to 4 bases and at J to 0 bases, leaving 9 bases not matched to a gene. The DNA of the CDR3 is TGTGCCAGCAGTGGATGGACAGGCGGGGTTAGCAATCAGCCCCAGCATTTT. It codes for CASSGWTGGVSNQPQHF.

This clone was seen a single time. J is TRBJ1-5 and V is TRBV10-3, with a tentative D call TRBD1 (6 bases). The germline CDR1 and CDR2 sequences are ENHRY and SYGVKD. Trimming took off 0 bases at V and 5 bases at J, with 17 bases between the two ends. There are 17 residues in the CDR3. The CDR3 coding sequence is TGTGCCATCAGTGAGTCGGAGGGAGGGGGTTTACATCAGCCCCAGCATTTT. Protein sequence: CAISESEGGGLHQPQHF.

CDR3 coding DNA: TGTGCCAGCAGTTCAGGCGGGAGCTCCTACAATGAGCAGTTCTTC. Its protein product is CASSSGGSSYNEQFF. The chain employs TRBV9 and TRBJ2-1; 7 nucleotides align to TRBD2. The V and J ends lost 5 bases and 0 bases, in that order; junction bases with no gene match: 5. CDR3 length equals 15 residues. CDR1 and CDR2 (germline): SGDLS, YYNGEE.

The rearrangement joins TRBV25-1 to TRBJ2-1; 14 bases map to TRBD2. V gave up 8 bases and J gave up 10 bases; unmatched junction bases: 13. The CDR3 runs to 16 residues. Germline CDR1 is MGHDK and CDR2 is SYGVNS. The CDR3 sequence: CASGGRRLAGGGEQFF. The CDR3 nucleotides are TGTGCCAGCGGGGGGAGGCGACTAGCGGGGGGGGGAGAGCAGTTCTTC.

The V and J genes are TRBV7-2 and TRBJ2-2; D ambiguous. Trimming removed 1 base from V and 1 base from J, with 4 bases in between. The CDR3 spans 14 residues. Germline V gene data show CDR1 as SGHTA and CDR2 as FQGNSA. The CDR3 region is CASSLVRNTGELFF. The CDR3 DNA reads as TGTGCCAGCAGCTTAGTCAGGAACACCGGGGAGCTGTTTTTT. Together with reference TRBV7-2 and TRBJ2-2, the CDR3 gives the full variable domain: GAGVSQSPSNKVTEKGKDVELRCDPISGHTALYWYRQSLGQGLEFLIYFQGNSAPDKSGLPSDRFSAERTGGSVSTLTIQRTQQEDSAVYLCASSLVRNTGELFFGEGSRLTVL.

This clone was detected only a few times. CDR3: CASSVGPTEVETQYF. The CDR3 DNA reads TGTGCCAGCAGCGTAGGTCCGACCGAGGTTGAGACCCAGTACTTC. This chain uses TRBV9 with TRBJ2-5; D is unresolved. Germline assignment: CDR1 SGDLS and CDR2 YYNGEE. The CDR3 covers 15 residues. Trimming removed 0 bases at V and 5 bases at J, with 14 bases between.

This clone was detected a few times. The rearrangement uses TRBV27 and TRBJ2-6; 8 bases agree with TRBD1. Unmatched junction bases numbered 9, after V lost 4 bases and J lost 4 bases. The CDR3 spans 17 residues. Germline lookup yields CDR1 MNHEY and CDR2 SMNVEV (reference sequence). The CDR3 DNA is TGTGCCAGCAGTTATCTTCAGGGGGCATCCGGGGCCAACGTCCTGACTTTC. It is translated as CASSYLQGASGANVLTF.

The chain uses TRBV5-1 and TRBJ2-1; 11 bases are a match to TRBD2. In germline, CDR1 is SGHRS, CDR2 YFSETQ. CDR3 length: 18 residues. The V segment lost 3 bases and the J segment 6 bases; nucleotides outside the gene matches: 14. In nucleotides, the CDR3 is TGCGCCAGCAGCTCAACCGGGACTAGCGGCCCTTTTCTCAATGAGCAGTTCTTC. Translation gives CASSSTGTSGPFLNEQFF.